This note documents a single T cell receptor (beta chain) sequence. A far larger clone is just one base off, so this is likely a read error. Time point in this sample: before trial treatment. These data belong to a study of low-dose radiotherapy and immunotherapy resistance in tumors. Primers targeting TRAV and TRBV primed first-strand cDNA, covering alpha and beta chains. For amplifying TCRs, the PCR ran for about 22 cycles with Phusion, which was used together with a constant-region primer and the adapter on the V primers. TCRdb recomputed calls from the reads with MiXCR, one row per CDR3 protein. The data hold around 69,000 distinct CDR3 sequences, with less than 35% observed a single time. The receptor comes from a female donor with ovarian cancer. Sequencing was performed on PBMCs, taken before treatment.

The CDR3 loop reads CASSLGWGRSSYEQFF. CDR3 coding DNA: TGCGCCAGCAGCTTGGGCTGGGGGCGATCCTCCTACGAGCAGTTCTTC. J is TRBJ2-1 and V is TRBV5-1; possible D gene TRBD1, 6 bases. Trimming removed 0 bases at V and 10 bases at J, with 20 bases between. In germline, CDR1 is SGHRS, CDR2 YFSETQ. This CDR3 contains 16 residues.